This TCR beta chain was sequenced for a study of blood T cell repertoires in COVID-19. This CDR3 has 16 residues. V lost 4 bases, J lost 0 bases, and 3 bases stayed unmatched. Germline V gene data show CDR1 as SGHRS and CDR2 as YFSETQ. Original data processing: How many nucleated cells were present was estimated from reference gene primer amplification. The method was immunoSEQ multiplex PCR; TCRdb's version includes in-frame clones alone and lacks a portion of them. V and J calls and clone size are those listed in that table; D and trimming were worked out from the DNA. The repertoire holds 70,000 or so clones, with 60% to 80% as singletons.

Sequenced sample: peripheral blood. The TCR originated in a human donor in a cohort sampled during active COVID-19. The gene calls are TRBV5-1 and TRBJ2-2; 10 nucleotides align to TRBD2. The CDR3, as DNA: TGCGCCAGCAGCACAGGACTAGCGGCGAACACCGGGGAGCTGTTTTTT. It codes for CASSTGLAANTGELFF. The variable domain in full, with the rest retrieved from reference TRBV5-1 and TRBJ2-2, is KAGVTQTPRYLIKTRGQQVTLSCSPISGHRSVSWYQQTPGQGLQFLFEYFSETQRNKGNFPGRFSGRQFSNSRSEMNVSTLELGDSALYLCASSTGLAANTGELFFGEGSRLTVL.